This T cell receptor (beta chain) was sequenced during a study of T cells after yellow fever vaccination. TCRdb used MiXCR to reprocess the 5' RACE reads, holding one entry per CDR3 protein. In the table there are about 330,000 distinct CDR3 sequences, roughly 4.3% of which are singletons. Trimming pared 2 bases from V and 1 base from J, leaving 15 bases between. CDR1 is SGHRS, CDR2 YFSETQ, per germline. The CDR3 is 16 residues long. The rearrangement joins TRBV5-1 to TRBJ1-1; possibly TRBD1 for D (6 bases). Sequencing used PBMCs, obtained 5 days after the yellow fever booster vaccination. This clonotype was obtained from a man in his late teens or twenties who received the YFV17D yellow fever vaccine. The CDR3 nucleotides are TGCGCCAGCAGCTTTAACCACGGGACATCGAACACTGAAGCTTTCTTT. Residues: CASSFNHGTSNTEAFF.